The 14 T cell receptor beta chains below all came from one sample that was sequenced in a study of blood T cell repertoires in COVID-19. Only in-frame clones appear in the TCRdb table, and some are missing; sequencing was by immunoSEQ multiplex PCR. The sample consists of more than 140,000 clones, 75% to 85% of them appearing once. The specimen was peripheral blood. The origin of the receptors is a woman aged 45-60 years in a cohort sampled during active or convalescent COVID-19.

The chain is built from TRBV7-9 and TRBJ1-3; D is undetermined. The CDR3 contains 17 residues. CDR1 SEHNR and CDR2 FQNEAQ come from the germline V gene (reference sequence). The V end lost 5 bases, the J end lost 0 bases, and 17 bases lay between the germline ends. CDR3 protein: CASSLWRDPSSGNTIYF. CDR3 in DNA: TGTGCCAGCAGCCTCTGGAGGGATCCAAGCTCTGGAAACACCATATATTTT.

V is TRBV20-1 and J is TRBJ2-1; D remains ambiguous. V lost 3 bases and J 8 bases, leaving 8 bases between the germline ends. This CDR3 has 11 residues. CDR1 and CDR2 (germline): DFQATT, SNEGSKA (reference sequence). The CDR3 nucleotides read TGCAGTGCTAGTCAGTTGGATGAGCAGTTCTTC. Translating it yields CSASQLDEQFF.

The chain uses TRBV5-6 and TRBJ1-1; perhaps TRBD1 as D (5 bases). Trimming removed 1 base at V and 2 bases at J, with 12 bases between. The CDR3 has 15 residues. Germline V gene lookup returns CDR1 SGHDT and CDR2 YYEEEE. The CDR3 nucleotides are TGTGCCAGCAGCTTGTTTTGGGGGGATAACACTGAAGCTTTCTTT. Protein: CASSLFWGDNTEAFF.

The J gene is TRBJ1-1, the V gene TRBV5-1; 7 bases align to TRBD1. The length of the CDR3 is 15 residues. Germline lookup yields CDR1 SGHRS and CDR2 YFSETQ. The J segment lost 6 bases and the V segment lost 0 bases, leaving 8 bases of the junction unmatched. This CDR3 reads CASSLVVTGSAEAFF. The CDR3 nucleotides are TGCGCCAGCAGCTTGGTAGTGACAGGGAGCGCTGAAGCTTTCTTT. The full variable domain, its missing parts supplied by reference TRBV5-1 and TRBJ1-1, is KAGVTQTPRYLIKTRGQQVTLSCSPISGHRSVSWYQQTPGQGLQFLFEYFSETQRNKGNFPGRFSGRQFSNSRSEMNVSTLELGDSALYLCASSLVVTGSAEAFFGQGTRLTVV.

V is TRBV20-1 and J is TRBJ2-7; D is undetermined. V gave up 2 bases and J gave up 2 bases, with 4 bases separating them. Germline V gene sequence: CDR1 DFQATT, CDR2 SNEGSKA (reference sequence). The CDR3 totals 11 residues. CDR3 sequence reads: CSARSPYEQYF. CDR3 DNA sequence: TGCAGTGCTAGATCTCCCTACGAGCAGTACTTC.

This clone was observed once. The rearrangement uses TRBV6-5 and TRBJ2-3; D is undetermined. From germline, CDR1 is MNHEY and CDR2 SVGAGI. CDR3 length equals 11 residues. V dropped 5 bases and J dropped 6 bases, with 6 bases sitting between them. CDR3 coding DNA: TGTGCCAGCAGTCCCCTGGATACGCAGTATTTT. Translation: CASSPLDTQYF.

Of note for this clone: This sample includes further DNA sequences coding for the same CDR3. The V gene is TRBV7-2, the J gene TRBJ1-5, with D perhaps matching TRBD1 (6 bases). From germline, CDR1 is SGHTA and CDR2 FQGNSA. The CDR3 consists of 13 residues. The V gene lost 2 bases and the J gene lost 4 bases, with 6 bases spanning the gap. CDR3 bases: TGTGCCAGCAGCTTACAGGGGAATCAGCCCCAGCATTTT. Translation: CASSLQGNQPQHF.

J is TRBJ2-7 and V is TRBV7-2, with 14 bases matching TRBD2. The CDR3 covers 17 residues. Germline CDR1 reads SGHTA; CDR2 reads FQGNSA. J gave up 6 bases and V 5 bases, and 12 bases lay outside the gene matches. CDR3 DNA: TGTGCCAGCAGCCCAAGGTCGACTAGCGGGGGGGCCATCGAGCAGTACTTC. Translated: CASSPRSTSGGAIEQYF.

The chain has TRBV10-3 and TRBJ1-5; possibly TRBD1 for D (6 bases). Germline V gene sequence: CDR1 ENHRY, CDR2 SYGVKD. Trimming pared 6 bases from V and 1 base from J, leaving 13 bases between. This CDR3 contains 15 residues. For the CDR3, the DNA is TGTGCCATCAGGACGAAGGGGGTGAGCAATCAGCCCCAGCATTTT. This codes for CAIRTKGVSNQPQHF.

This clone came up once. V is TRBV12-5 and J is TRBJ1-6, with D unresolved. V was pared by 1 base and J by 7 bases, with 5 bases between. CDR1 is LGHNT, CDR2 FRNRAP, per germline. The CDR3 is made up of 13 amino acids. The CDR3 loop reads CASGLEPNSPLHF. The CDR3, as DNA: TGTGCTAGTGGTTTGGAGCCGAATTCACCCCTCCACTTT. Variable domain in full (rest from reference TRBV12-5 and TRBJ1-6): DARVTQTPRHKVTEMGQEVTMRCQPILGHNTVFWYRQTMMQGLELLAYFRNRAPLDDSGMPKDRFSAEMPDATLATLKIQPSEPRDSAVYFCASGLEPNSPLHFGNGTRLTVT.

This clone was found a few times. This rearrangement joins TRBV30 to TRBJ1-2; 7 bases line up with TRBD1. From germline, CDR1 is GTSNPN and CDR2 SVGIG (reference sequence). The V and J ends lost 3 bases and 7 bases, in that order; junction bases with no gene match: 8. This CDR3 comprises 13 residues. The CDR3 sequence: CAWRRTGFGGYTF. The CDR3 nucleotides read TGTGCCTGGAGAAGGACAGGATTCGGTGGCTACACCTTC.

Only a few counts were recorded for this clone. V usage is TRBV5-5 and J usage is TRBJ2-6; 10 nucleotides match TRBD1. Looked up from germline, CDR1 is SGHKS and CDR2 is YYEKEE (reference sequence). V gave up 4 bases and J gave up 3 bases; unmatched junction bases: 10. This CDR3 has 18 residues. CDR3 bases: TGTGCCAGCAGCCCTAGACAGGGGGCGGTTCTTGGGGCCAACGTCCTGACTTTC. Protein product: CASSPRQGAVLGANVLTF.

This clone was recorded a few times. The rearrangement uses TRBV3-1 (or the pseudogene TRBV3-2) and TRBJ2-3, with 11 bases aligning to TRBD2. Germline lookup yields CDR1 LGHDT and CDR2 YNNKEL (reference sequence). After removal of 1 base from V and 0 bases from J, the junction contained 6 bases not matched to a gene. This CDR3 region has 18 residues. The chain's CDR3 is CASSQGLAGGTSTDTQYF. The CDR3 nucleotides read TGTGCCAGCAGCCAAGGCCTAGCGGGGGGTACTAGCACAGATACGCAGTATTTT.

DNA for the CDR3: TGTGCCAGCAGCCGCCAGGTGTCCGGACAGGCCGCCAATGAGCAGTTCTTC. This gives the protein CASSRQVSGQAANEQFF. The rearrangement uses TRBV7-2 and TRBJ2-1, with TRBD1 matching 7 bases. Germline V gene data show CDR1 as SGHTA and CDR2 as FQGNSA. V shed 5 bases, J shed 6 bases, and the junction held 16 bases outside the gene matches. The CDR3 has 17 amino acids. Combining the CDR3 with reference TRBV7-2 and TRBJ2-1 gives the whole variable domain GAGVSQSPSNKVTEKGKDVELRCDPISGHTALYWYRQSLGQGLEFLIYFQGNSAPDKSGLPSDRFSAERTGGSVSTLTIQRTQQEDSAVYLCASSRQVSGQAANEQFFGPGTRLTVL.